Sequencing of this TCR beta chain was carried out in a study of cytomegalovirus exposure and HLA in healthy donors. Worth noting for this clone: Its target is unknown.

Findings and limits, study-wide: The authors considered a cluster of highly shared sequence variants likely to be a sequencing artifact.

PCR involved 60 Vbeta and 13 Jbeta primers. Per the original data handling: Later, roughly 86 million unique TCR beta chains were counted in an analysis, and roughly 11 million of them were shared. Produced via immunoSEQ multiplex PCR; TCRdb's table is partial and in-frame only. V, J and clone size are taken as reported in that table, and D and trimming were inferred from the DNA itself. The sample data list over 150,000 clones. The CDR3 is 12 amino acids. The germline CDR1 and CDR2 sequences are MNHNS and SASEGT. V was clipped by 2 bases and J by 8 bases, with 9 bases between them. The chain combines TRBV6-1 with TRBJ1-1; the D is unclear. Sequences were obtained from PBMCs. The receptor's source is a boy aged 10-17 years in good health and CMV-seronegative. Written as DNA, the CDR3 is TGTGCCAGCAGTGAAAGTCCCAGGGAAGCTTTCTTT. Translating it yields CASSESPREAFF.